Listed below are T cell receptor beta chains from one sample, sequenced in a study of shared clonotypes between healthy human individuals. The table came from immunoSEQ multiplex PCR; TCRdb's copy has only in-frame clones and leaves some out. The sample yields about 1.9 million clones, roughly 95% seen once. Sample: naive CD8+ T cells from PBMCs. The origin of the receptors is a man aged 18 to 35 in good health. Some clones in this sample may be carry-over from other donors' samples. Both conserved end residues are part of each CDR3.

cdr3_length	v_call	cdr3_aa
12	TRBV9	CASSTWGTEAFF
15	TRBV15	CATSSRRSSNQPQHF
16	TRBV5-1	CASSLGLLVGEETQYF
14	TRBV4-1	CASSLEQGNNEQFF
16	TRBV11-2	CASSPVPGTRPDTQYF
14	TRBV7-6	CASSLSLNSGELFF
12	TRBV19	CASTPGYTEAFF
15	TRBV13	CASSPLGDTSYEQYF
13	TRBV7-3	CASRDGTSYEQYF
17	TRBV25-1	CASSDAPCRVSNQPQHF
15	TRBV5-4	CASSYRTGGSYEQYF
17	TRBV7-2	CASAFRAREGLSYEQYF
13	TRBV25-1	CASSEGDTGELFF
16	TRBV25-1	CASSNTLAGGPETQYF
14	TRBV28	CASRTIDISYEQYF
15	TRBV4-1	CASSQDMSFGETQYF
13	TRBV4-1	CASSWTRGNEQFF
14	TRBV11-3	CASSHRDNYNEQFF
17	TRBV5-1	CASSFNPGQVYAYEQYF
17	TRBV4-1	CASSLNSGRANTGELFF
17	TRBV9	CASSVVGRPANTGELFF
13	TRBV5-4	CASSVSLITEAFF
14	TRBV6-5	CASSYYGRNTEAFF
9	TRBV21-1	CAPDRRAFF
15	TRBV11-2	CASSPRGWVGTEAFF
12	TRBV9	CASSGRINEQFF
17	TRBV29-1	CSPQGGAAGGPYNEQFF
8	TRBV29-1	CSVPPGLF
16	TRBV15	CATSRDSGAINQPQHF
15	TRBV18	CASSPGRGGNQPQHF
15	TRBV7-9	CASSPHRVVNTEAFF
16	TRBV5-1	CASSTAGTGGTDTQYF
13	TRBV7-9	CASSYRQGGELFF
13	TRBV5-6	CASSTDRGETQYF
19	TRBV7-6	CASSFGREGPAIDTGELFF
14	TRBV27	CASSPRGRTYEQYF
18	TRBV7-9	CASSLPKEGQGPYYEQYF
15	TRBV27	CASRTLGGPGNTIYF
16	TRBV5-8	CASSFPGTEFSYEQYF
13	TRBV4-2	CASRSPTSYEQYF
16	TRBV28	CASSPDRQGITDTQYF
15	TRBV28	CASSHVRTSGYEQYF
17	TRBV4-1	CASSQATGTRTPDTQYF
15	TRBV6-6	CASSYEGQGIDTQYF
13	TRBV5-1	CASSLLMNTEAFF
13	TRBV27	CASSHGTTYEQYF
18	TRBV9	CASSVVAGGYAGTDTQYF
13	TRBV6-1	CASNTDRLVQQYF
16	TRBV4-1	CASSHSIAEASYEQYF